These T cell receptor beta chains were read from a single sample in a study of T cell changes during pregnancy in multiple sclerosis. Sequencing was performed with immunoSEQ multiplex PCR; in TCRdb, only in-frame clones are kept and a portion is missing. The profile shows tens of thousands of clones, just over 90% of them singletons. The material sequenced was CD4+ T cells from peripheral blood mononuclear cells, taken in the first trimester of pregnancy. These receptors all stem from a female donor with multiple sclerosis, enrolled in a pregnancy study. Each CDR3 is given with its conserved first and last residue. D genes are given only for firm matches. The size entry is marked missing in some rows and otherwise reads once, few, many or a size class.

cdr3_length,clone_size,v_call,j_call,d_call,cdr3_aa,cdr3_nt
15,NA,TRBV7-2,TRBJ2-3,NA,CASSPAGIKTDTQYF,TGTGCCAGCAGCCCCGCGGGGATCAAAACAGATACGCAGTATTTT
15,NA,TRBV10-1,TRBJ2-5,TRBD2,CASSPHSGAQETQYF,TGCGCCAGCAGCCCGCATAGCGGGGCGCAAGAGACCCAGTACTTC
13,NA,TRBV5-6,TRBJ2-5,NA,CASSQGPRETQYF,TGTGCCAGCAGCCAGGGCCCTCGGGAGACCCAGTACTTC
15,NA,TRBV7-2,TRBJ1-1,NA,CASSRRQWVNTEAFF,TGTGCCAGCAGCCGCAGACAGTGGGTGAACACTGAAGCTTTCTTT
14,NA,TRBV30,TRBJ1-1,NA,CAWSPAWGGTEAFF,TGTGCCTGGAGTCCGGCTTGGGGCGGCACTGAAGCTTTCTTT
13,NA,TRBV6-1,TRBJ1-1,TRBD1,CASRVGQGDEAFF,TGTGCCAGCAGGGTCGGACAGGGTGATGAAGCTTTCTTT
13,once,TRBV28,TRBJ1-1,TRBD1,CASKNQGATEAFF,TGTGCCAGCAAAAACCAGGGGGCCACTGAAGCTTTCTTT
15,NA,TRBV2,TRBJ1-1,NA,CASTEPVQGRTEAFF,TGTGCCAGCACCGAGCCCGTCCAGGGGAGAACTGAAGCTTTCTTT
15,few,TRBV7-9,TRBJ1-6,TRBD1,CASSDRASYNSPLHF,TGTGCCAGCAGCGACAGGGCCTCCTATAATTCACCCCTCCACTTT
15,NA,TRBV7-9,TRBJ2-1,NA,CASSLAEAGYNEQFF,TGTGCCAGCAGCTTAGCGGAGGCGGGATACAATGAGCAGTTCTTC
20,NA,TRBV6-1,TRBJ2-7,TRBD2,CASSEASIGASGGLRYEQYF,TGTGCCAGCAGTGAAGCGTCTATAGGTGCTAGCGGGGGGCTCCGCTACGAGCAGTACTTC
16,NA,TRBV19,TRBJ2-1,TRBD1,CASSIGVGDRVNEQFF,TGTGCCAGTAGTATAGGAGTCGGGGACAGGGTGAATGAGCAGTTCTTC
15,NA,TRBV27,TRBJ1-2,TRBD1,CASQKTTGGPYGYTF,TGTGCCAGCCAAAAGACGACAGGGGGCCCCTATGGCTACACCTTC
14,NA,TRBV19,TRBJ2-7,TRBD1,CASSRDRGRGEQYF,TGTGCCAGTAGTAGGGACAGGGGGCGAGGCGAGCAGTACTTC
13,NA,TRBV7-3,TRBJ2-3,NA,CASSSESADTQYF,TGTGCCAGCAGCTCGGAAAGCGCAGATACGCAGTATTTT
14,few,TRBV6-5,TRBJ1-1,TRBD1,CASRAGQGMTEAFF,TGTGCCAGCAGAGCGGGACAGGGTATGACTGAAGCTTTCTTT
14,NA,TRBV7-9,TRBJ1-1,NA,CASSLLDGSTEAFF,TGTGCCAGCAGCTTACTAGACGGGAGCACTGAAGCTTTCTTT
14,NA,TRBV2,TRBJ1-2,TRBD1,CASSAGQGSYGYTF,TGTGCCAGCAGTGCGGGACAGGGGTCTTATGGCTACACCTTC
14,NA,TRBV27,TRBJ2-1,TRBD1,CASRPRTGVGEQFF,TGTGCCAGCAGACCCCGGACAGGGGTGGGTGAGCAGTTCTTC
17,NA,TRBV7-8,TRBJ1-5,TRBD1,CASSPLADRLGNQPQHF,TGTGCCAGCAGCCCCTTAGCGGACAGGTTGGGCAATCAGCCCCAGCATTTT
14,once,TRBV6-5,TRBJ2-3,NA,CASSYSSSTDTQYF,TGTGCCAGCAGTTACTCGTCTAGCACAGATACGCAGTATTTT
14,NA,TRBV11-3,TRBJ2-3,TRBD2,CASSFGGAGDTQYF,TGTGCCAGCAGCTTCGGGGGGGCCGGAGATACGCAGTATTTT
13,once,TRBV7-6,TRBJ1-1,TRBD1,CASSYDRDTEAFF,TGTGCCAGCAGCTATGACAGGGACACTGAAGCTTTCTTT
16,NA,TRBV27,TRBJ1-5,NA,CASSPISWYSNQPQHF,TGTGCCAGCAGTCCAATCAGTTGGTATAGCAATCAGCCCCAGCATTTT
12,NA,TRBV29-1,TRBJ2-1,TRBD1,CSANRGLNEQFF,TGCAGCGCAAACAGGGGCTTGAATGAGCAGTTCTTC
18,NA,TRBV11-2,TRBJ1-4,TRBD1,CASSLVMGQGRTNEKLFF,TGTGCCAGCAGCTTAGTTATGGGACAGGGCAGGACTAATGAAAAACTGTTTTTT
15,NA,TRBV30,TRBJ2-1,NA,CACNFQSHTYNEQFF,TGTGCCTGCAATTTCCAGTCCCACACCTACAATGAGCAGTTCTTC
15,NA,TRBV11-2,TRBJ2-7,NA,CASSPQRRSSYEQYF,TGTGCCAGCAGCCCCCAGAGGAGGAGCTCCTACGAGCAGTACTTC
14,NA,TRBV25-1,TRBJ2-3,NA,CASSDPRNTDTQYF,TGTGCCAGCAGTGATCCCAGAAACACAGATACGCAGTATTTT
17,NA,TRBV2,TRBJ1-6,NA,CASSLTGRSSYNSPLHF,TGTGCCAGCAGTTTAACAGGGAGAAGCTCCTATAATTCACCCCTCCACTTT
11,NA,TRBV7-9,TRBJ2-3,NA,CASSEMGPQYF,TGTGCCAGCAGCGAAATGGGGCCGCAGTATTTT
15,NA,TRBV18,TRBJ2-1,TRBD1,CASSPLRTGENEQFF,TGTGCCAGCTCACCCCTCCGGACAGGGGAGAATGAGCAGTTCTTC
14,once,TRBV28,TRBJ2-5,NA,CASSLVGGGETQYF,TGTGCCAGCAGTTTGGTGGGAGGCGGAGAGACCCAGTACTTC
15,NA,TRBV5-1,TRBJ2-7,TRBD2,CASSPGGSQVYEQYF,TGCGCCAGCAGCCCGGGGGGGTCCCAGGTCTACGAGCAGTACTTC
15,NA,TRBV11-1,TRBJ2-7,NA,CASSSPSTATYEQYF,TGTGCCAGCAGCTCCCCGTCGACAGCTACCTACGAGCAGTACTTC
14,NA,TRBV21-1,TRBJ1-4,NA,CASRIQGTNEKLFF,TGTGCCAGCAGGATACAGGGGACTAATGAAAAACTGTTTTTT
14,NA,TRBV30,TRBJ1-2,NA,CAWRGRGMGYGYTF,TGTGCCTGGAGAGGGAGGGGGATGGGGTATGGCTACACCTTC
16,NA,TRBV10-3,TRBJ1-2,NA,CAISETAAASNYGYTF,TGTGCCATCAGTGAAACGGCGGCAGCCTCTAACTATGGCTACACCTTC
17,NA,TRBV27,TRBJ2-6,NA,CASGAETVLSGANVLTF,TGTGCCAGCGGAGCCGAGACAGTCCTCTCTGGGGCCAACGTCCTGACTTTC
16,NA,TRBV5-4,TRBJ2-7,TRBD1,CASSPAVGDRIYEQYF,TGTGCCAGCAGCCCGGCCGTAGGGGACAGGATCTACGAGCAGTACTTC
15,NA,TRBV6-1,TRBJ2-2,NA,CASSVHRANTGELFF,TGTGCCAGCAGTGTACACAGGGCGAACACCGGGGAGCTGTTTTTT
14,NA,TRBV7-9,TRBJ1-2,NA,CASSLWWENYGYTF,TGTGCCAGCAGCTTATGGTGGGAGAACTATGGCTACACCTTC
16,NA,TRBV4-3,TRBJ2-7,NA,CASSQSGTRNFYEQYF,TGCGCCAGCAGCCAATCCGGGACACGAAATTTCTACGAGCAGTACTTC
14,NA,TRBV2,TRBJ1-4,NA,CASSGRVGNEKLFF,TGTGCCAGCAGTGGGAGGGTCGGTAATGAAAAACTGTTTTTT
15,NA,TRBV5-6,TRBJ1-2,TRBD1,CASSPYRGLGYGYTF,TGTGCCAGCAGCCCCTACAGGGGGCTCGGCTATGGCTACACCTTC
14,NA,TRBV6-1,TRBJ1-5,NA,CASSEQASNQPQHF,TGTGCCAGCAGTGAACAGGCTAGCAATCAGCCCCAGCATTTT
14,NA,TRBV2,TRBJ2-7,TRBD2,CASRVSGALYEQYF,TGTGCCAGCAGGGTTAGCGGGGCTCTTTACGAGCAGTACTTC
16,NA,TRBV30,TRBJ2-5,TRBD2,CAWSLPPQRGQETQYF,TGTGCCTGGAGTCTACCCCCCCAGCGGGGACAAGAGACCCAGTACTTC
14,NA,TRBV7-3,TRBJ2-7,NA,CASSLSSNSYEQYF,TGTGCCAGCAGCTTAAGTAGCAATTCCTACGAGCAGTACTTC
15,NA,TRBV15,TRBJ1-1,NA,CATSRDRGLNTEAFF,TGTGCCACCAGCAGAGATCGAGGTCTGAACACTGAAGCTTTCTTT
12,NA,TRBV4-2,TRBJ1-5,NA,CASSLDRQPQHF,TGTGCCAGCAGCCTAGATCGGCAGCCCCAGCATTTT
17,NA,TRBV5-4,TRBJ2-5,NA,CASSPATGGTTGETQYF,TGTGCCAGCAGCCCGGCGACCGGGGGAACGACGGGAGAGACCCAGTACTTC
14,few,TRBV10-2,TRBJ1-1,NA,CASSESGFAPGAFF,TGCGCCAGCAGTGAGTCTGGGTTTGCTCCGGGAGCTTTCTTT
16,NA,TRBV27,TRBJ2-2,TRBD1,CASSFAGQGATGELFF,TGTGCCAGCAGTTTCGCAGGACAGGGGGCAACCGGGGAGCTGTTTTTT
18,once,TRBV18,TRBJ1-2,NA,CASSLLGDSSRGNYGYTF,TGTGCCAGCTCGCTACTGGGAGATTCATCTAGGGGGAACTATGGCTACACCTTC